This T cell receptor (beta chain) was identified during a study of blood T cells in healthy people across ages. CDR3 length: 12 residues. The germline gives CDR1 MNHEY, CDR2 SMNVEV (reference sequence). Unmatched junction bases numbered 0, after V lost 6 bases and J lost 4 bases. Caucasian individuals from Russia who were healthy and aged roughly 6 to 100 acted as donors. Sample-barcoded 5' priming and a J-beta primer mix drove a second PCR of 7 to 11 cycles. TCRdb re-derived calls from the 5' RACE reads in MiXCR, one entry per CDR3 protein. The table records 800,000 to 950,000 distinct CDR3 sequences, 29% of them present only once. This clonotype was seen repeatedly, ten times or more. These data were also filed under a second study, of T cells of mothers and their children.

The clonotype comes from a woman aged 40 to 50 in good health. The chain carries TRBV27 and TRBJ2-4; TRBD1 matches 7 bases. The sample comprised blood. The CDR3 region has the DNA TGTGCCAGCAGGGGACAGAAAAACATTCAGTACTTC. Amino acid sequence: CASRGQKNIQYF.